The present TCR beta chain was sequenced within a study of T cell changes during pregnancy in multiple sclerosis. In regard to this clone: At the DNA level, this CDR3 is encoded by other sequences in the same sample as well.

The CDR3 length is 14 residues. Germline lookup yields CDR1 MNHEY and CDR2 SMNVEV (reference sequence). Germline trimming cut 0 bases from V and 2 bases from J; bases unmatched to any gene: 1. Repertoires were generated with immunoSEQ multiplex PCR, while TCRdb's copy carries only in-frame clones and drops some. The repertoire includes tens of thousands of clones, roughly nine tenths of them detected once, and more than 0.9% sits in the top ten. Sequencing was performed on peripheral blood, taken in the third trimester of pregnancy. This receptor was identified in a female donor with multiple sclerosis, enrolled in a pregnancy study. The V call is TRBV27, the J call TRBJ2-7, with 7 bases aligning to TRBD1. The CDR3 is CASSLSGTAYEQYF. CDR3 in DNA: TGTGCCAGCAGTTTATCAGGGACAGCCTACGAGCAGTACTTC.